These T cell receptor beta chains were read from a single sample in a study of cytomegalovirus exposure and HLA in healthy donors. This table comes from immunoSEQ multiplex PCR, and its TCRdb copy is limited to in-frame clones, with some not included. The table records 100,000 to 150,000 clones, around 78% of them present only once. The sample taken for sequencing was PBMCs. The source of these receptors is a woman in her thirties or forties in good health and CMV-seronegative. Both conserved end residues are part of each CDR3. D genes are given only for firm matches. A clone size is listed for some rows: how often the clone was seen (once, few, many), or a class if it is expanded.

11 NA TRBJ1-4 TRBV7-9 NA TGTGCCAGCAGCCTTAATGAAAAACTGTTTTTT CASSLNEKLFF
14 NA TRBJ1-3 TRBV7-2 NA TGTGCCAGCAGCTTAGGGGGGGTGGGAAACACCATATATTTT CASSLGGVGNTIYF
17 few TRBJ2-7 TRBV28 TRBD1 TGTGCCAGCAGCCCCCATGTTTGGGGACAGGGACCGGACGAGCAGTACTTC CASSPHVWGQGPDEQYF
15 NA TRBJ1-5 TRBV4-1 NA TGCGCCAGCAGCCAAGTCTCAGGGGGCAATCAGCCCCAGCATTTT CASSQVSGGNQPQHF
14 NA TRBJ2-3 TRBV7-2 NA TGTGCCAGCAGCTTTGGGGCTTTCACAGATACGCAGTATTTT CASSFGAFTDTQYF
12 NA TRBJ2-7 TRBV10-2 NA TGCGCCAGCAGCCCCGCTTCGTACGAGCAGTACTTC CASSPASYEQYF
15 NA TRBJ2-6 TRBV7-2 NA TGTGCCAGCAGCTTCGACAGCTCTGGGGCCAACGGCCTGACTTTC CASSFDSSGANGLTF
14 NA TRBJ1-6 TRBV5-1 TRBD1 TGCGCCAGCAGCTTGGAGGGACAGAATTCACCCCTCCACTTT CASSLEGQNSPLHF
17 few TRBJ1-3 TRBV6-1 NA TGTGCCAGCAGTGAAGCGCATGGGGGGAGCTCTGGAAACACCATATATTTT CASSEAHGGSSGNTIYF
20 few TRBJ1-2 TRBV6-4 TRBD1 TGTGCCAGCAGTGACCCCATCGCTGGCCGACAGGGGCCCTGCCGAAAGGGCTACACCTTC CASSDPIAGRQGPCRKGYTF
15 NA TRBJ2-1 TRBV2 TRBD1 TGTGCCAGCCCAAGACCCGGGACAGGGGCGAAGGAGCAGTTCTTC CASPRPGTGAKEQFF
16 NA TRBJ2-1 TRBV11-2 TRBD2 TGTGCCAGCAGCTCCTTTGGGCGGGAGTTGAAAAATGAGCAGTTCTTC CASSSFGRELKNEQFF
15 NA TRBJ2-5 TRBV6-6 NA TGTGCCAGCAGTTATGGGGGGGGCCCGATTGGGACCCAGTACTTC CASSYGGGPIGTQYF
17 NA TRBJ2-1 TRBV4-3 TRBD2 TGCGCCAGCAGCCGAGGGCGGGGGGGGGCGGCCTACAATGAGCAGTTCTTC CASSRGRGGAAYNEQFF
14 NA TRBJ2-7 TRBV7-2 TRBD1 TGTGCCAGCAGCTTTCGGGACAGTACCTACGAGCAGTACTTC CASSFRDSTYEQYF
15 NA TRBJ1-4 TRBV18 TRBD1 TGTGCCAGCTCACCGTCCAGGGGGCACGATGAAAAACTGTTTTTT CASSPSRGHDEKLFF